The sequence of this T cell receptor (beta chain) was determined in a study of cytomegalovirus exposure and HLA in healthy donors. Study-level results: Earlier findings revealed that most TCR beta V segments proved productive either about 87% or about 30% of the time. Overall, some 160 TCR beta chains were annotated as cytomegalovirus-associated.

About this clone: The antigen remains undetermined.

V lost 6 bases to trimming and J lost 1 base, with 12 bases between them. The V gene's germline CDR1 is MDHEN and CDR2 SYDVKM. The CDR3 extends over 15 amino acids. It was with 60 Vbeta and 13 Jbeta primers that the PCR ran. Method: immunoSEQ multiplex PCR; TCRdb's copy keeps in-frame clones and lacks some. This sample has fewer than 120,000 clones; around 80% occur once, and the top ten carry about an eighth. The sequenced sample consisted of PBMCs. The rearrangement uses TRBV28 and TRBJ2-2; tentatively, D is TRBD1 (6 bases). This clonotype originated in a man under 40 in good health and CMV-seropositive. CDR3 in amino acids: CASSPPDRNTGELFF. The DNA for the CDR3 is TGTGCCAGCAGCCCCCCGGACAGGAACACCGGGGAGCTGTTTTTT.